This T cell receptor beta chain appears in the sequencing data of a study of blood T cells in healthy people across ages. Germline-derived CDR1 and CDR2 are MNHNS and SASEGT. The CDR3 extends over 15 amino acids. As for this clonotype: Its target is unknown.

Russia was home to the donors, healthy Caucasian individuals aged about 6 to 100. The use of a sample-barcoded 5' primer and a J-beta primer mix characterized a second PCR of roughly 7 to 12 cycles. Each cDNA was tagged by a template-switch adaptor containing 12 random nucleotides. One entry per CDR3 protein results from TCRdb running MiXCR on the 5' RACE reads. The sample records around 1.5 million distinct CDR3 sequences, approximately 59% being singletons. Points from the study as a whole: Both higher diversity and more naive CD4+ cells marked long-lived donors when set against aged donors. Diversity of TCR beta per million T cells declined in a roughly linear way with age.

Specimen: blood. The receptor was derived from a man between 18 and 29 years old in good health. This rearrangement joins TRBV6-1 to TRBJ2-4; 9 positions match TRBD2. The J call may be in error: the DNA end matches TRBJ2-7 better. The CDR3 spells CASSEEREAYYEQYF. In DNA, the CDR3 is TGTGCCAGCAGTGAGGAGCGGGAGGCCTATTACGAGCAGTACTTC.